This TCR beta chain is drawn from a study of cytomegalovirus exposure and HLA in healthy donors. Of note for this clone: The antigen is undetermined.

Only in-frame clones appear in the TCRdb table, and some are missing; sequencing was by immunoSEQ multiplex PCR. This table has approximately 180,000 clones, about 82% appearing once. Study-wide results and limits: The study put about 180 TCR beta chains on its list as cytomegalovirus-associated. Most observed TCR sequences were rare, whereas some public TCRs were detected in many donors.

Germline lookup yields CDR1 SGHDN and CDR2 FVKESK. The V end lost 3 bases, the J end lost 5 bases, and 13 bases lay between the germline ends. This CDR3 has 15 residues. This chain links TRBV14 with TRBJ1-4; the D is unclear. What was sequenced was PBMCs. The sequence came from a woman under 30 in good health and CMV-seronegative. The DNA of the CDR3 is TGTGCCAGCAGCCATCCCTCCGGTGAGAATGAAAAACTGTTTTTT. This translates into CASSHPSGENEKLFF.